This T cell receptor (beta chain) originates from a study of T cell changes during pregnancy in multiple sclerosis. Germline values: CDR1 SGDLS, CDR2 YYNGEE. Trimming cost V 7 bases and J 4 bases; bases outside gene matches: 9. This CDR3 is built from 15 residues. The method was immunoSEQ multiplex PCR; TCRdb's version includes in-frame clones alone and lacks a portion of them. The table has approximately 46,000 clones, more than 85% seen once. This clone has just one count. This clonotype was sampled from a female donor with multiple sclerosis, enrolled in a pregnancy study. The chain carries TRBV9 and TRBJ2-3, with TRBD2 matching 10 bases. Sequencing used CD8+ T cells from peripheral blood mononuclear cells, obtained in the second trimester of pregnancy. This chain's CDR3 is CASALAGVVADTQYF. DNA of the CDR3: TGTGCCAGCGCCCTAGCGGGGGTAGTCGCAGATACGCAGTATTTT.